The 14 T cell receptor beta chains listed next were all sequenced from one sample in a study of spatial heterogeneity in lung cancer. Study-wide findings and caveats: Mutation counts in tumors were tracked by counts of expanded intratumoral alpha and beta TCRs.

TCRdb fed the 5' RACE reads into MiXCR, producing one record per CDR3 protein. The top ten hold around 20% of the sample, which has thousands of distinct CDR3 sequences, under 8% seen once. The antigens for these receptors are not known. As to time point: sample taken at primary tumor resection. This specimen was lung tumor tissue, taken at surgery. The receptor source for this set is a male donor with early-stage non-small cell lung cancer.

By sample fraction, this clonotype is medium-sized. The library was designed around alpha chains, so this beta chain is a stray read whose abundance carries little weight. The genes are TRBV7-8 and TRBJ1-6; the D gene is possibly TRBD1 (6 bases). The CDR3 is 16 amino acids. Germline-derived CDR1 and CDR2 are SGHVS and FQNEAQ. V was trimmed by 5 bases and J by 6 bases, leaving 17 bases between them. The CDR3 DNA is TGTGCCAGCAGCGACTATACAGGGTCTCCTAATTCACCCCTCCACTTT. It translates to CASSDYTGSPNSPLHF.

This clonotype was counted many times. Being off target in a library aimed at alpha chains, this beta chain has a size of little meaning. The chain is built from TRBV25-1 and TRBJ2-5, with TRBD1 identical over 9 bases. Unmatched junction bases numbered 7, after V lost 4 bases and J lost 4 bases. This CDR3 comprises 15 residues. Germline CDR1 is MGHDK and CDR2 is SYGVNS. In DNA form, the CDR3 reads TGTGCCAGCAGTGTAACCGGGACAGGGTCAGAGACCCAGTACTTC. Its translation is CASSVTGTGSETQYF.

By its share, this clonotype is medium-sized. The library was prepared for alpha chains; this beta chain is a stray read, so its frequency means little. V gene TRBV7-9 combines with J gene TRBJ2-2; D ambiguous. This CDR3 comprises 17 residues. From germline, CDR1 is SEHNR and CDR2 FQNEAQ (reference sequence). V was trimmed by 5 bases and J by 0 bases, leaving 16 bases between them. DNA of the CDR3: TGTGCCAGCAGCCCCACACCCCCCTCGTCGAACACCGGGGAGCTGTTTTTT. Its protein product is CASSPTPPSSNTGELFF. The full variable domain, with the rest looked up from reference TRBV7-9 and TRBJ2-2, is DTGVSQNPRHKITKRGQNVTFRCDPISEHNRLYWYRQTLGQGPEFLTYFQNEAQLEKSRLLSDRFSAERPKGSFSTLEIQRTEQGDSAMYLCASSPTPPSSNTGELFFGEGSRLTVL.

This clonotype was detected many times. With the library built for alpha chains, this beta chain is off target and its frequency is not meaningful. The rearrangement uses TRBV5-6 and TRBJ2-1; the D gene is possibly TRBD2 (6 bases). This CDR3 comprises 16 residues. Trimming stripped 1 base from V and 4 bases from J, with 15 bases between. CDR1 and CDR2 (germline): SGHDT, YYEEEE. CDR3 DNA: TGTGCCAGCAGCTTGCTTGGGAGGTCGAGATACAATGAGCAGTTCTTC. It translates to CASSLLGRSRYNEQFF.

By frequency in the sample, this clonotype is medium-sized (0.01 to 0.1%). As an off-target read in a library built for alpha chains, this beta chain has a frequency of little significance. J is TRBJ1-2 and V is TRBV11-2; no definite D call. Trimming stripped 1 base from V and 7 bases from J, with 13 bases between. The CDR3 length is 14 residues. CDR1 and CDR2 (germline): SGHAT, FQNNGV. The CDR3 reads CASSLVAGDVGYTF. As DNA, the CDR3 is TGTGCCAGCAGCTTAGTAGCAGGAGACGTTGGCTACACCTTC.

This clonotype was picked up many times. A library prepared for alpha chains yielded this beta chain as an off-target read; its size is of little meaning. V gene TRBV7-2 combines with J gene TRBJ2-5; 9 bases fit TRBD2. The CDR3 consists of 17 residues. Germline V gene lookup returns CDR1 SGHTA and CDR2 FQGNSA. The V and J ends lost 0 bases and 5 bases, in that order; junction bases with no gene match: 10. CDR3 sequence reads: CASSLAGTSTLGETQYF. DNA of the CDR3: TGTGCCAGCAGCTTAGCCGGGACTAGCACTCTTGGGGAGACCCAGTACTTC. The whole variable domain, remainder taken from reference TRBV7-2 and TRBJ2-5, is GAGVSQSPSNKVTEKGKDVELRCDPISGHTALYWYRQSLGQGLEFLIYFQGNSAPDKSGLPSDRFSAERTGGSVSTLTIQRTQQEDSAVYLCASSLAGTSTLGETQYFGPGTRLLVL.

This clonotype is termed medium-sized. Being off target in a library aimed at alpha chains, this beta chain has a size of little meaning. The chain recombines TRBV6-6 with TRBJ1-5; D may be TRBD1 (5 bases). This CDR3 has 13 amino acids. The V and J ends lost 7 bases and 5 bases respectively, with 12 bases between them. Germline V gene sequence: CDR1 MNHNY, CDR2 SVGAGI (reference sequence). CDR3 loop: CASMGQIHQPQHF. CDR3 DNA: TGTGCCAGCATGGGGCAGATCCATCAGCCCCAGCATTTT.

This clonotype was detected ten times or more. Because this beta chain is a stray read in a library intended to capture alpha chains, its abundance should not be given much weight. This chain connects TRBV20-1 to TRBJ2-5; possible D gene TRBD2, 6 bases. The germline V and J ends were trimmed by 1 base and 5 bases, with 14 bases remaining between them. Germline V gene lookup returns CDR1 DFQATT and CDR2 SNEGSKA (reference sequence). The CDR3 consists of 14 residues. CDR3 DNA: TGCAGTGCTAGAGGGGAGGAAGGGCAGGAGACCCAGTACTTC. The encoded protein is CSARGEEGQETQYF.

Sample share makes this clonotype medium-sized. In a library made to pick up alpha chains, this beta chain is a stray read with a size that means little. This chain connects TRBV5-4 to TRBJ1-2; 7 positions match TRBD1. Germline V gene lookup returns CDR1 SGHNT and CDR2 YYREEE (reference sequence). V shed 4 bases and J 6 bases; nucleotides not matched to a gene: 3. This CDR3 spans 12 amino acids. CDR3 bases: TGTGCCAGCAGCAGAGGACAGGATGGCTACACCTTC. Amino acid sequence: CASSRGQDGYTF.

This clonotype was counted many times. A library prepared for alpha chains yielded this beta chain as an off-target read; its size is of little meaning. In DNA form, the CDR3 reads TGTGCCAGCGTAGCTCCCCCTGGGACAGGGAACACTGAAGCTTTCTTT. It encodes CASVAPPGTGNTEAFF. The chain couples TRBV28 to TRBJ1-1; 8 positions match TRBD1. The germline gives CDR1 MDHEN, CDR2 SYDVKM. This CDR3 is 16 amino acids long. V shed 8 bases, J shed 1 base, and the junction held 12 bases outside the gene matches.

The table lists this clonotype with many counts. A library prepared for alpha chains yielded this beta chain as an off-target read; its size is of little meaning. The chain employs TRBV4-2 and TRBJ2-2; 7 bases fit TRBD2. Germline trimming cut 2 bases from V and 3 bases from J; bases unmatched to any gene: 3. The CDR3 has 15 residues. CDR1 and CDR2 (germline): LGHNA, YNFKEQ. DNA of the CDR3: TGTGCCAGCAGCCAACGACTAGCAGACACCGGGGAGCTGTTTTTT. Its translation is CASSQRLADTGELFF.

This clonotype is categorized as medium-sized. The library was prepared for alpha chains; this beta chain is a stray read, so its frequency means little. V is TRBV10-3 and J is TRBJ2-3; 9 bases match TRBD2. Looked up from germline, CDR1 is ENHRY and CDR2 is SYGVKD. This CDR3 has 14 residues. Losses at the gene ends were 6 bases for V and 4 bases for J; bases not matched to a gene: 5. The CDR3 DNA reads TGTGCCATCAGGGGGACTAGCCCCTCAGATACGCAGTATTTT. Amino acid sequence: CAIRGTSPSDTQYF.

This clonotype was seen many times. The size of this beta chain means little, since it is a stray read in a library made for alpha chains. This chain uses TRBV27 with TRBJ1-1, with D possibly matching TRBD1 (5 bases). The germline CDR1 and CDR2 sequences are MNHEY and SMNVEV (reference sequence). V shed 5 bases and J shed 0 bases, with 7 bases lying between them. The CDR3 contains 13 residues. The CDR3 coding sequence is TGTGCCAGCAGTGAGGGGATGAACACTGAAGCTTTCTTT. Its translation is CASSEGMNTEAFF.

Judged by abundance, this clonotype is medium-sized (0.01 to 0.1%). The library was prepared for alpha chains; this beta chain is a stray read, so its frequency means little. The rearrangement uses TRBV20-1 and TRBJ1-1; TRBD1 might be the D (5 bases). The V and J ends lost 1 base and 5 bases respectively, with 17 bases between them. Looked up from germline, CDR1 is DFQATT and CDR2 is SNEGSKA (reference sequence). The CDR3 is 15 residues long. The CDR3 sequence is CSARVGGAVETEAFF. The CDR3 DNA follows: TGCAGTGCTAGAGTAGGCGGGGCGGTAGAAACTGAAGCTTTCTTT.